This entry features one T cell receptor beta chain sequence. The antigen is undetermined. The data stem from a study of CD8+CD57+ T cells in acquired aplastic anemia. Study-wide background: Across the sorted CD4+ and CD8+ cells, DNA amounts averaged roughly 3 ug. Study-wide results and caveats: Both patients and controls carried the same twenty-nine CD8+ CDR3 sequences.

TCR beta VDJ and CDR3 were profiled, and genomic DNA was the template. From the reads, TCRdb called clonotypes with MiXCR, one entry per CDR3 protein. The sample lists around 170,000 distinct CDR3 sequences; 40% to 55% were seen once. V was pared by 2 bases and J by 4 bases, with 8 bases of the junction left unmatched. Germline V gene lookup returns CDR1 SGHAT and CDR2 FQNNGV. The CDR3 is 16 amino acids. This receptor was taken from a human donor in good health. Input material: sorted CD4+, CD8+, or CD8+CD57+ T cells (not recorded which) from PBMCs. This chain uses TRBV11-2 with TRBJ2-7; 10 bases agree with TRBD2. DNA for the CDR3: TGTGCCAGCAGCTTACCCGAGGGACTAGCGCCTTACGAGCAGTACTTC. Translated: CASSLPEGLAPYEQYF. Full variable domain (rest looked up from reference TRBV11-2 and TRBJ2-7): EAGVAQSPRYKIIEKRQSVAFWCNPISGHATLYWYQQILGQGPKLLIQFQNNGVVDDSQLPKDRFSAERLKGVDSTLKIQPAKLEDSAVYLCASSLPEGLAPYEQYFGPGTRLTVT.